Following are 30 T cell receptor beta chains from one sample sequenced in a study of blood T cells in healthy people across ages. A sample-barcoded 5' primer and a J-beta primer mix were used in a second PCR of roughly 7 to 11 cycles. TCRdb reanalysed the 5' RACE reads using MiXCR and keeps one entry per CDR3 protein. The sample consists of 780,000 or so distinct CDR3 sequences, approximately 60% of them appearing once. Sequencing was performed on blood. The source is a man in his forties or fifties in good health.

This chain joins TRBV15 and TRBJ2-1, with D unclear. The CDR3 is made up of 17 amino acids. The germline gives CDR1 LNHNV, CDR2 YYDKDF (reference sequence). The V end lost 5 bases, the J end lost 0 bases, and 17 bases lay between the germline ends. The CDR3 sequence is CATSPRRAESSYNEQFF. The CDR3 nucleotides are TGTGCCACCAGCCCCCGAAGGGCGGAGAGCTCCTACAATGAGCAGTTCTTC.

The rearrangement uses TRBV7-8 and TRBJ2-3; TRBD2 matches 9 bases. CDR3 length: 19 residues. CDR1 SGHVS and CDR2 FQNEAQ come from the germline V gene. The ends lost 0 bases at V and 0 bases at J; junction bases unmatched: 10. The CDR3, as DNA: TGTGCCAGCAGCTTAGCAGTAGCGGGGGCCCGGAAAAGCACAGATACGCAGTATTTT. Its translation: CASSLAVAGARKSTDTQYF.

The CDR3 region is CSAERQGKKSDSSYNSPLHF. The CDR3 coding sequence is TGCAGTGCTGAGCGACAGGGCAAAAAATCGGATAGCTCCTATAATTCACCCCTCCACTTT. The chain has TRBV20-1 and TRBJ1-6; 7 bases are a match to TRBD1. This CDR3 has 20 residues. Germline V gene sequence: CDR1 DFQATT, CDR2 SNEGSKA (reference sequence). J was trimmed by 0 bases and V by 5 bases; bases with no gene match: 19.

This chain connects TRBV2 to TRBJ2-1, with D possibly matching TRBD1 (7 bases). The CDR3 runs 16 residues. Germline assignment: CDR1 SNHLY and CDR2 FYNNEI. V was pared by 4 bases and J by 10 bases, with 23 bases between. The DNA for the CDR3 is TGTGCCAGCAGTGTGGGTAGCGAGACCTCAGGGGGGGAGCAGTTCTTC. This encodes CASSVGSETSGGEQFF. Filled out from reference TRBV2 and TRBJ2-1, the complete variable domain reads EPEVTQTPSHQVTQMGQEVILRCVPISNHLYFYWYRQILGQKVEFLVSFYNNEISEKSEIFDDQFSVERPDGSNFTLKIRSTKLEDSAMYFCASSVGSETSGGEQFFGPGTRLTVL.

This clonotype has a handful of counts. The chain employs TRBV7-2 and TRBJ1-2; a possible D gene is TRBD1 (5 bases). Trimming removed 2 bases at V and 8 bases at J, with 9 bases between. The CDR3 loop spans 12 amino acids. Germline loops: CDR1 SGHTA, CDR2 FQGNSA. In DNA form, the CDR3 reads TGTGCCAGCAGCTTACAACAGGCGGGCTACACCTTC. This encodes CASSLQQAGYTF.

The chain has TRBV6-6 and TRBJ1-1; 9 positions agree with TRBD1. CDR3 length equals 16 residues. The J segment lost 1 base and the V segment lost 6 bases, leaving 9 bases of the junction unmatched. Germline CDR1 is MNHNY and CDR2 is SVGAGI (reference sequence). DNA of the CDR3: TGTGCCAGCAGCCAAAATCCGGGACAGGGGAACACTGAAGCTTTCTTT. It translates to CASSQNPGQGNTEAFF.

Only a few counts were recorded for this clonotype. The chain links TRBV4-2 to TRBJ1-5, with 8 bases fitting TRBD1. Trimming removed 0 bases from V and 9 bases from J; junction bases left unmatched: 7. This CDR3 has 15 residues. CDR1 is LGHNA, CDR2 YNFKEQ, per germline. The CDR3 nucleotides read TGTGCCAGCAGCCAAGAAGCACAGGGGGGACTGCCCCAGCATTTT. It translates to CASSQEAQGGLPQHF.

V is TRBV7-2 and J is TRBJ1-2; TRBD1 matches 9 bases. The J segment lost 3 bases and the V segment lost 4 bases, leaving 3 bases of the junction unmatched. The CDR3 is 14 residues long. The V gene's germline CDR1 is SGHTA and CDR2 FQGNSA. The CDR3 region is CASSSRTGDYGYTF. The CDR3 DNA is TGTGCCAGCAGCTCCCGGACAGGGGACTATGGCTACACCTTC.

The V and J genes are TRBV7-9 and TRBJ1-4; 9 bases fit TRBD1. V was pared by 4 bases and J by 4 bases, with 7 bases of the junction left unmatched. The CDR3 sequence is 16 residues long. Germline V gene sequence: CDR1 SEHNR, CDR2 FQNEAQ (reference sequence). The CDR3 sequence: CASSSGGQGINEKLFF. The CDR3 DNA sequence: TGTGCCAGCAGCTCGGGAGGACAGGGGATTAATGAAAAACTGTTTTTT.

The chain joins TRBV5-1 to TRBJ2-7; 8 positions agree with TRBD2. The CDR3 totals 14 residues. The germline V gene encodes CDR1 SGHRS and CDR2 YFSETQ. V lost 2 bases and J lost 2; bases outside the gene matches: 3. Here the CDR3 reads CASSFSGEAYEQYF. The CDR3 DNA reads TGCGCCAGCAGCTTTAGCGGGGAGGCCTACGAGCAGTACTTC.

The table lists this clonotype with a count of one. The chain couples TRBV28 to TRBJ1-5; no firm D call. Trimming removed 5 bases at V and 0 bases at J, with 14 bases between. The CDR3 is 16 amino acids. CDR1 and CDR2 (germline): MDHEN, SYDVKM. This chain's CDR3 is CASSPPGPNSNQPQHF. The CDR3 bases are TGTGCCAGCAGTCCCCCCGGACCTAATAGCAATCAGCCCCAGCATTTT.

The chain couples TRBV7-2 to TRBJ1-1; tentative D call: TRBD1 (6 bases). CDR1 and CDR2 (germline): SGHTA, FQGNSA. Trimming took off 3 bases at V and 2 bases at J, with 16 bases between the two ends. CDR3 length equals 16 residues. Here the CDR3 DNA reads TGTGCCAGCAGCTTTGGGGGGGCGGGGGGAAACACTGAAGCTTTCTTT. Amino acids: CASSFGGAGGNTEAFF.

In its sample, this clonotype was seen a few times. The chain has TRBV9 and TRBJ2-7, with 8 nucleotides matching TRBD2. This CDR3 comprises 9 residues. CDR1 and CDR2 (germline): SGDLS, YYNGEE. V trimming: 7 bases; J trimming: 9 bases; junction bases outside the gene matches: 0. CDR3 sequence: CASRGGQYF. CDR3 sequence (DNA): TGTGCCAGCCGGGGGGGGCAGTACTTC. The full variable domain, with the rest looked up from reference TRBV9 and TRBJ2-7, is DSGVTQTPKHLITATGQRVTLRCSPRSGDLSVYWYQQSLDQGLQFLIQYYNGEERAKGNILERFSAQQFPDLHSELNLSSLELGDSALYFCASRGGQYFGPGTRLTVT.

The rearrangement links TRBV7-9 to TRBJ2-5, with D possibly TRBD1 on 6 matching bases. Matching the DNA end better, TRBJ2-7 makes the J call doubtful. Germline-derived CDR1 and CDR2 are SEHNR and FQNEAQ (reference sequence). The CDR3 runs 14 residues. DNA for the CDR3: TGTGCCAGCAGCTCAAACCTCGACAGGTACGAGCAGTACTTC. This encodes CASSSNLDRYEQYF.

The V and J genes are TRBV24-1 and TRBJ2-5; weak D call: TRBD2 (6 bases). V gave up 4 bases and J gave up 5 bases, with 13 bases separating them. CDR1 is KGHDR and CDR2 is SFDVKD in the germline V gene. The CDR3 has 14 amino acids. CDR3: CATSDNWRAETQYF. The CDR3 nucleotides are TGTGCCACCAGTGACAATTGGAGGGCTGAGACCCAGTACTTC.

The chain links TRBV27 to TRBJ2-7; 8 bases are a match to TRBD1. This CDR3 contains 15 residues. Per germline, CDR1 MNHEY and CDR2 SMNVEV (reference sequence). Germline trimming cut 2 bases from V and 3 bases from J; bases unmatched to any gene: 6. CDR3 bases: TGTGCCAGCAGTTTACAGGGGGCGCGTAACTACGAGCAGTACTTC. Translation gives CASSLQGARNYEQYF.

This chain joins TRBV29-1 and TRBJ1-2; D is unclear. Trimming removed 4 bases from V and 10 bases from J, with 13 bases in between. The CDR3 has 11 residues. Germline CDR1 SQVTM, CDR2 ANQGSEA. The CDR3 reads CSVAIGQAYTF. The CDR3 DNA is TGCAGCGTTGCAATAGGTCAGGCCTACACCTTC.

Only a few counts were recorded for this clonotype. The J gene is TRBJ2-7, the V gene TRBV29-1, with D maybe TRBD1 (5 bases). The V gene lost 3 bases and the J gene lost 2 bases, with 17 bases spanning the gap. Per the germline V gene, CDR1 is SQVTM and CDR2 is ANQGSEA. The CDR3 extends over 15 amino acids. This CDR3 is CSVESLGRETYEQYF. As DNA, the CDR3 is TGCAGCGTTGAGAGTCTCGGCAGGGAAACCTACGAGCAGTACTTC.

The CDR3 reads CAISTTGTGGPIGYNEQFF. The CDR3 nucleotides read TGTGCCATCAGTACTACCGGGACAGGGGGCCCAATTGGCTACAATGAGCAGTTCTTC. V gene TRBV10-3 combines with J gene TRBJ2-1, with TRBD1 matching 12 bases. The CDR3 is made up of 19 amino acids. In germline, CDR1 is ENHRY, CDR2 SYGVKD. The junction had 14 bases not matched to a gene; V was cut back by 5 bases and J by 3 bases.

This chain uses TRBV4-2 with TRBJ1-5, with D unresolved. From germline, CDR1 is LGHNA and CDR2 YNFKEQ. V was trimmed by 0 bases and J by 6 bases, leaving 6 bases between them. The CDR3 has 13 residues. Here the CDR3 reads CASSQDGVQPQHF. The CDR3 DNA reads as TGTGCCAGCAGCCAAGATGGAGTTCAGCCCCAGCATTTT.

V gene TRBV7-2 combines with J gene TRBJ2-1, with 10 bases that match TRBD2. Germline CDR1 and CDR2: SGHTA and FQGNSA. The CDR3 is 16 amino acids. The J segment lost 9 bases and the V segment lost 5 bases, leaving 13 bases of the junction unmatched. DNA for the CDR3: TGTGCCAGCAGCCCCGGCGGGGCTAGCGGGAGTGGTGAGCAGTTCTTC. Protein sequence: CASSPGGASGSGEQFF.

This clonotype showed up just a few times. This sequence joins TRBV20-1 and TRBJ2-4, with TRBD2 matching over 7 bases. The end of the DNA is better explained by TRBJ2-7, so the J call may be wrong. CDR1 and CDR2 (germline): DFQATT, SNEGSKA (reference sequence). The CDR3 length is 15 residues. This chain's CDR3 is CSARDRMREINEQYF. CDR3 sequence (DNA): TGCAGTGCTAGAGATCGGATGCGGGAGATCAACGAGCAGTACTTC.

The rearrangement joins TRBV4-2 to TRBJ2-3; D remains ambiguous. Trimming took 5 bases from V and 2 from J, leaving 11 bases between them. The CDR3 spans 14 residues. CDR1 and CDR2 from the germline V gene are LGHNA and YNFKEQ. Written as DNA, the CDR3 is TGTGCCAGCAGCACTCGACCTTTCACAGATACGCAGTATTTT. This encodes CASSTRPFTDTQYF.

Details on this clonotype: A much bigger clone sits one base away, suggesting this may be a read error. CDR3 region: CASSPRLVGDEQYF. CDR3 sequence (DNA): TGTGCCAGCAGCCCCCGACTAGTGGGCGATGAGCAGTACTTC. The chain uses TRBV7-2 and TRBJ2-7; a weak D match, TRBD2 (6 bases). V gave up 5 bases and J gave up 7 bases, with 18 bases separating them. Looked up from germline, CDR1 is SGHTA and CDR2 is FQGNSA. This CDR3 is 14 amino acids long.

There are a few counts of this clonotype. The CDR3 is CASKSAATTYEQYF. The CDR3 DNA sequence: TGTGCCAGCAAAAGCGCAGCGACAACCTACGAGCAGTACTTC. The V gene is TRBV25-1, the J gene TRBJ2-7; D is uncertain. From germline, CDR1 is MGHDK and CDR2 SYGVNS. The CDR3 loop spans 14 amino acids. Trimming shortened V by 7 bases and J by 2 bases, and 15 bases separated the two germline ends.

This clonotype has a single count. This chain uses TRBV6-2 or TRBV6-3 with TRBJ2-7; tentatively, D is TRBD1 or TRBD2 (5 bases each). Germline assignment: CDR1 MNHEY and CDR2 SVGEGT. V gave up 5 bases and J gave up 0 bases, with 20 bases separating them. This CDR3 has 17 residues. CDR3 loop: CASSRPAGTGSSYEQYF. CDR3 coding DNA: TGTGCCAGCAGTCGCCCCGCCGGGACGGGAAGCTCCTACGAGCAGTACTTC.

This chain connects TRBV20-1 to TRBJ2-5, with D unclear. The V gene's germline CDR1 is DFQATT and CDR2 SNEGSKA (reference sequence). The V end lost 1 base, the J end lost 1 base, and 10 bases lay between the germline ends. The CDR3 totals 14 residues. The CDR3 loop is CSARVSVSQETQYF. For the CDR3, the DNA is TGCAGTGCTAGAGTAAGCGTAAGCCAAGAGACCCAGTACTTC.

J is TRBJ2-1 and V is TRBV4-2, with D possibly matching TRBD2 (5 bases). Germline V gene lookup returns CDR1 LGHNA and CDR2 YNFKEQ. Trimming stripped 0 bases from V and 12 bases from J, with 15 bases between. The CDR3 loop spans 14 amino acids. CDR3 sequence: CASSQDFGGRRQFF. Written as DNA, the CDR3 is TGTGCCAGCAGCCAAGATTTTGGAGGCCGCCGGCAGTTCTTC.

This chain connects TRBV29-1 to TRBJ2-7; unclear D gene. The CDR3 totals 13 residues. Germline CDR1 is SQVTM and CDR2 is ANQGSEA. The ends were cut back, 4 bases at V and 0 bases at J, with 10 bases in the middle. CDR3 protein: CSVVVSSSYEQYF. In DNA, the CDR3 is TGCAGCGTTGTGGTCAGCAGCTCCTACGAGCAGTACTTC.

Points on this clonotype: This may be a read error: a much more frequent sequence differs by one nucleotide. This chain connects TRBV5-5 to TRBJ1-2; D is unresolved. Germline V gene lookup returns CDR1 SGHKS and CDR2 YYEKEE (reference sequence). The CDR3 runs 15 residues. The CDR3 coding sequence is TGTACCAGCAGCTTGGAGGCACAACCTAACTATGGCTACACCTTC. This codes for CTSSLEAQPNYGYTF.